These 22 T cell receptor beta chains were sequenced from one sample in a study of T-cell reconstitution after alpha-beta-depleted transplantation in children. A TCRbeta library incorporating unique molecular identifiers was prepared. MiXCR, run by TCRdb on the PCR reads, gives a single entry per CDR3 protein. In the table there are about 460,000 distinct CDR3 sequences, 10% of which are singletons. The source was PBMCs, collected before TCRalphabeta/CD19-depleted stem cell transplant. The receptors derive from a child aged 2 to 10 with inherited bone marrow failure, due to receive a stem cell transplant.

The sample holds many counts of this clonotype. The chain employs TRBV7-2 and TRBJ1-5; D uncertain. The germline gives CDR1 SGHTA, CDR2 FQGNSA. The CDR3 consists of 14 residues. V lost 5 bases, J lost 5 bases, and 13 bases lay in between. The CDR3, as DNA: TGTGCCAGCAGCCCCCCGGGCAGCCATCAGCCCCAGCATTTT. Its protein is CASSPPGSHQPQHF.

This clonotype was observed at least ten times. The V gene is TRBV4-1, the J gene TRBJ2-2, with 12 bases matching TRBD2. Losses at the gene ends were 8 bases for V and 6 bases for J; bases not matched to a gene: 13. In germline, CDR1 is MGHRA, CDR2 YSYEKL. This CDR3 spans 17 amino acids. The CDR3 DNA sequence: TGCGCCAGCCGAAACCTACGACTAGCGGGAGTTGCCGGGGAGCTGTTTTTT. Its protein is CASRNLRLAGVAGELFF.

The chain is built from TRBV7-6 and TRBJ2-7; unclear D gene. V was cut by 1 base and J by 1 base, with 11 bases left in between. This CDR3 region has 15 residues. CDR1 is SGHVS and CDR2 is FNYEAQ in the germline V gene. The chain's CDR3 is CASSLGAAKSYEQYF. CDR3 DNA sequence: TGTGCCAGCAGCTTAGGGGCAGCCAAGTCCTACGAGCAGTACTTC.

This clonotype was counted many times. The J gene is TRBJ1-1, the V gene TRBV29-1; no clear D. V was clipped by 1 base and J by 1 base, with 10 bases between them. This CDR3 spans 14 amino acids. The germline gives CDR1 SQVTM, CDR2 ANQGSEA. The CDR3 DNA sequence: TGCAGCGTTGAAGTGATGAACAAGAACACTGAAGCTTTCTTT. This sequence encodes CSVEVMNKNTEAFF.

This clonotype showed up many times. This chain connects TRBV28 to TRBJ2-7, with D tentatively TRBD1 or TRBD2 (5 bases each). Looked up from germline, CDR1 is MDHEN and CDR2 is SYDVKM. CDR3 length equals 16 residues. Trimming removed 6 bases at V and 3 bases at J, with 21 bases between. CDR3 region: CASSQHLGRTRYEQYF. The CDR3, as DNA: TGTGCCAGCAGCCAGCATTTGGGACGGACCCGCTACGAGCAGTACTTC.

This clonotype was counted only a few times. Written as DNA, the CDR3 is TGCAGTGCTCCCCGGGGGCCCGTCACGGAGACCCAGTACTTC. Its protein is CSAPRGPVTETQYF. The chain combines TRBV20-1 with TRBJ2-5; D may match TRBD1 or TRBD2 (6 bases each). This CDR3 has 14 amino acids. Germline V gene lookup returns CDR1 DFQATT and CDR2 SNEGSKA (reference sequence). Trimming removed 5 bases from V and 5 bases from J, with 18 bases in between.

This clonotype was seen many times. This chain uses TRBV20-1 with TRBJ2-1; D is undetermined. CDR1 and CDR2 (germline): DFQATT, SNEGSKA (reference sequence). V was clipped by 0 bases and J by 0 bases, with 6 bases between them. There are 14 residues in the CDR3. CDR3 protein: CSARDPSSYNEQFF. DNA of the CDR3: TGCAGTGCTAGAGATCCAAGCTCCTACAATGAGCAGTTCTTC.

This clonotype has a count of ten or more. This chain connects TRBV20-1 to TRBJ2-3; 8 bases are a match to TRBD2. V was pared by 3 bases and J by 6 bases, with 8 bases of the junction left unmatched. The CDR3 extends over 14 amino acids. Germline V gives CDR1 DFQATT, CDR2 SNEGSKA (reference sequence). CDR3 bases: TGCAGTGCTAGCGATAGCGGGACGGGGGATACGCAGTATTTT. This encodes CSASDSGTGDTQYF.

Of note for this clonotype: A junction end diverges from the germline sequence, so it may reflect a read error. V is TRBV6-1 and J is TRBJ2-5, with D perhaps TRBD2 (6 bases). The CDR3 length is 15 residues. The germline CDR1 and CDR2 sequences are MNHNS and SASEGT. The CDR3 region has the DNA TGTGCCAGCATTGAAAACGGGACTCCCGACAAGACCCAGTACTTC. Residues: CASIENGTPDKTQYF.

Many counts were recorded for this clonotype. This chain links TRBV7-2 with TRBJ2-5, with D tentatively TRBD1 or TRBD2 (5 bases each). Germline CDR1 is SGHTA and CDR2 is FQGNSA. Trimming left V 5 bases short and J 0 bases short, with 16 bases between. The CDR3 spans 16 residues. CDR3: CASSDVGGVNQETQYF. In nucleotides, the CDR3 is TGTGCCAGCAGCGACGTTGGGGGAGTCAACCAAGAGACCCAGTACTTC.

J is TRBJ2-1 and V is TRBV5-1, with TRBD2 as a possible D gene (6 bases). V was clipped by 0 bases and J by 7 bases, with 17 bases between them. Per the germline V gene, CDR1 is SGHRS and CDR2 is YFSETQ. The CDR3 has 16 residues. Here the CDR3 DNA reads TGCGCCAGCAGCTTGGTAGCGGCCGCCGGAGTTAATGAGCAGTTCTTC. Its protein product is CASSLVAAAGVNEQFF.

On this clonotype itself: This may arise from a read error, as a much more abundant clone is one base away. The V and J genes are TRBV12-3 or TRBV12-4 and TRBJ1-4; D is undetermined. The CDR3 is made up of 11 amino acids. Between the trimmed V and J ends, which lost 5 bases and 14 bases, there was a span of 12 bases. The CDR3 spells CASSLDQGLFF. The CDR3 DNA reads TGTGCCAGCAGTCTCGACCAAGGGCTGTTTTTT.

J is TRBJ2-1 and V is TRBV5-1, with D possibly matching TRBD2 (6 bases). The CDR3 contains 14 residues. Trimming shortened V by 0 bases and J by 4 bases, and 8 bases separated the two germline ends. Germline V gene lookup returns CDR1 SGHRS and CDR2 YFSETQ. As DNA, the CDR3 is TGCGCCAGCAGCTTGGTAGCGGAATACAATGAGCAGTTCTTC. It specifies CASSLVAEYNEQFF.

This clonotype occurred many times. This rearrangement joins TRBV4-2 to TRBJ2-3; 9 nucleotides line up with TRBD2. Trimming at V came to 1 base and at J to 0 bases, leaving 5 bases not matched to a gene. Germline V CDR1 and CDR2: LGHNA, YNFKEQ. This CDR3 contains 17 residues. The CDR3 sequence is CASSQGSGSGSTDTQYF. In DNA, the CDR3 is TGTGCCAGCAGCCAAGGTAGCGGGAGCGGTAGCACAGATACGCAGTATTTT.

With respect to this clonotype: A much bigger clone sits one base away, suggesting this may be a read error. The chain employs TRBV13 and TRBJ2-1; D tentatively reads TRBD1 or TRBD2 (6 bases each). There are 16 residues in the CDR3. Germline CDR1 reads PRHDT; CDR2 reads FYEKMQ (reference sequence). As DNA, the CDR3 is TGTGCCAGCATCTTAGATATCGGGGGCTCTAACAATGAGCAGTTCTTC. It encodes CASILDIGGSNNEQFF. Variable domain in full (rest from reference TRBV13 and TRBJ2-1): AAGVIQSPRHLIKEKRETATLKCYPIPRHDTVYWYQQGPGQDPQFLISFYEKMQSDKGSIPDRFSAQQFSDYHSELNMSSLELGDSALYFCASILDIGGSNNEQFFGPGTRLTVL.

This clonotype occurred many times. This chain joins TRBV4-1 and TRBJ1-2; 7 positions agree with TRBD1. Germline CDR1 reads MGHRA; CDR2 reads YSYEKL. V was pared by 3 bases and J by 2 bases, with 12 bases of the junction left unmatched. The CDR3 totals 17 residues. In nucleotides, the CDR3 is TGCGCCAGCAGCCATCAACTAACCGGGACAGCAAACTATGGCTACACCTTC. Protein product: CASSHQLTGTANYGYTF.

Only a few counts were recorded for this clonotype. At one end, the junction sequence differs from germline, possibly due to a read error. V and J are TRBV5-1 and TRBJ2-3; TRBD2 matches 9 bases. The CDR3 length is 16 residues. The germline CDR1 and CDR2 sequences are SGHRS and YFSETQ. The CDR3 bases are TGCGCCAGCAGCTTGGGCCTAGCGGGACTATTCACAGATACGCATTTT. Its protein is CASSLGLAGLFTDTHF.

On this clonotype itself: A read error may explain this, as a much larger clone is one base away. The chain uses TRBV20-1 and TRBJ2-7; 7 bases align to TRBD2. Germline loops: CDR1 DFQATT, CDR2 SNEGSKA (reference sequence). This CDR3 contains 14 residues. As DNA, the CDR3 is TGCACTGCTAGAGATAGGACTAGTCCCTACGAGCAGTACTTC. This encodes CTARDRTSPYEQYF.

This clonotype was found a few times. CDR3 DNA sequence: TGTGCCAGCAGCTTAGAGACGGCCCAAGAGACCCAGTACTTC. Its protein product is CASSLETAQETQYF. The chain recombines TRBV7-2 with TRBJ2-5; D unclear. Trimming cost V 1 base and J 1 base, with 7 bases left between them. Germline lookup yields CDR1 SGHTA and CDR2 FQGNSA. The CDR3 length is 14 residues.

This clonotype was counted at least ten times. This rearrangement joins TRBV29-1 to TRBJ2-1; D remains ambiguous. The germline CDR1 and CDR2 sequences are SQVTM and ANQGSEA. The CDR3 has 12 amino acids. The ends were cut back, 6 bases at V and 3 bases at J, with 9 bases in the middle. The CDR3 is CSVEYSYNEQFF. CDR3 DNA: TGCAGCGTGGAGTACAGCTACAATGAGCAGTTCTTC.

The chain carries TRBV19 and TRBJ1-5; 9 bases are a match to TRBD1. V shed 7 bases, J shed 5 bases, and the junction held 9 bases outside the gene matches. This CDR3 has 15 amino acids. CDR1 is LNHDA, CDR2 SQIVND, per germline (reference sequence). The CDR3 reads CASKHPGQGDQPQHF. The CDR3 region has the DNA TGTGCCAGTAAACACCCGGGACAGGGAGATCAGCCCCAGCATTTT.

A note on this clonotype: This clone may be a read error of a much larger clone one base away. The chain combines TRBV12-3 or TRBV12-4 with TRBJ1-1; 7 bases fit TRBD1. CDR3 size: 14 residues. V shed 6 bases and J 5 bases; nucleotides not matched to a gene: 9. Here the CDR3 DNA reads TGTGCCAGCAGACTCACAGGGGTAGGGACTGAAGCTTTCTTT. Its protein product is CASRLTGVGTEAFF.